The rows below give T cell receptor beta chains drawn from one sample of a study of T cell clonotyping in hematopoietic cell transplantation. Sequencing was performed with immunoSEQ multiplex PCR; in TCRdb, only in-frame clones are kept and a portion is missing. Of around 6,100 clones in the sample, roughly 32% were seen once. This specimen consisted of peripheral blood mononuclear cells, obtained 30 days after allogeneic stem cell transplant. Source of these receptors: a female patient aged 50-59 years who had an allogeneic stem cell transplant from an unrelated donor, so the T cells may come from the graft donor. Some clones in this sample may be carry-over from other donors' samples. Each CDR3 is given with its conserved first and last residue. D genes are given only for firm matches. A clone size is listed for some rows: how often the clone was seen (once, few, many), or a class if it is expanded.

CASSYSRQGAAFF	TGTGCCAGCAGTTACTCGAGACAGGGGGCTGCTTTCTTT	TRBD1	TRBV6-6	-	TRBJ1-1
CAWSDRNTIYF	TGTGCCTGGAGTGATCGGAACACCATATATTTT	-	TRBV30	-	TRBJ1-3
CASSLGGPTEAFF	TGTGCCAGCAGCTTAGGGGGCCCCACCGAAGCTTTCTTT	-	TRBV7-3	-	TRBJ1-1
CASSLVATEAFF	TGTGCCAGCAGCTTGGTTGCCACTGAAGCTTTCTTT	-	TRBV5-8	few	TRBJ1-1
CASSLGTSGMGETQYF	TGCGCCAGCAGCCTAGGGACTAGCGGGATGGGGGAGACCCAGTACTTC	TRBD2	TRBV5-1	few	TRBJ2-5
CASSQDPGLKGNTEAFF	TGCGCCAGCAGCCAGGATCCCGGACTTAAGGGGAACACTGAAGCTTTCTTT	-	TRBV4-3	-	TRBJ1-1
CAWRPRGAYQETQYF	TGTGCCTGGAGACCGCGGGGGGCCTACCAAGAGACCCAGTACTTC	TRBD2	TRBV30	-	TRBJ2-5
CAWSAHTGAEQYF	TGTGCCTGGAGTGCCCACACAGGGGCCGAGCAGTACTTC	TRBD1	TRBV30	-	TRBJ2-7
CAWAGQGYEQYF	TGTGCCTGGGCGGGACAGGGCTACGAGCAGTACTTC	TRBD1	TRBV30	-	TRBJ2-7
CAWSSTGRREAFF	TGTGCCTGGAGTTCTACTGGACGGAGAGAAGCTTTCTTT	-	TRBV30	-	TRBJ1-1
CSVEESQGKDYGYTF	TGCAGCGTTGAAGAGTCCCAGGGGAAAGACTATGGCTACACCTTC	-	TRBV29-1	few	TRBJ1-2
CAWNIVGAEAFF	TGTGCCTGGAACATAGTGGGGGCTGAAGCTTTCTTT	-	TRBV30	-	TRBJ1-1
CSAVVNYGYTF	TGCAGTGCTGTGGTGAACTATGGCTACACCTTC	-	TRBV20-1	few	TRBJ1-2
CAWSPKGPEAFF	TGTGCCTGGAGTCCCAAGGGGCCTGAAGCTTTCTTT	-	TRBV30	-	TRBJ1-1
CASSPLAPQGYGYTF	TGTGCCAGCAGCCCGCTAGCACCACAGGGGTATGGCTACACCTTC	TRBD1	TRBV5-6	-	TRBJ1-2
CAWTGRGRDNEQFF	TGTGCCTGGACTGGCAGGGGGCGGGACAATGAGCAGTTCTTC	TRBD1	TRBV30	few	TRBJ2-1
CASSYGGGRGGNEQYF	TGTGCCAGCAGTTACGGAGGAGGAAGGGGGGGCAACGAGCAGTACTTC	-	TRBV6-5	few	TRBJ2-7
CAWSVPGLRQTGYTF	TGTGCCTGGAGTGTACCAGGCCTCCGTCAGACGGGCTACACCTTC	-	TRBV30	-	TRBJ1-2
CAISVHGASDTQYF	TGTGCCATCAGTGTGCACGGGGCCAGCGATACGCAGTATTTT	-	TRBV10-3	few	TRBJ2-3
CASSYSRDRGDEQYF	TGTGCCAGCAGTTACTCTCGCGACAGGGGGGACGAGCAGTACTTC	TRBD1	TRBV6-5	-	TRBJ2-7
CAWGASGGDTQYF	TGTGCCTGGGGGGCTAGCGGGGGAGATACGCAGTATTTT	TRBD2	TRBV30	-	TRBJ2-3
CASNGTRDRGGYGYTF	TGCGCCAGCAACGGAACCCGGGACAGGGGAGGGTATGGCTACACCTTC	TRBD1	TRBV10-1	-	TRBJ1-2
CASSPGPRRGDTQYF	TGTGCCAGCAGTCCGGGACCACGGAGAGGTGATACGCAGTATTTT	-	TRBV25-1	-	TRBJ2-3
CASRSTDTQYF	TGTGCCAGCAGGAGCACAGATACGCAGTATTTT	-	TRBV6-6	-	TRBJ2-3
CASSYSGTGRNGYTF	TGTGCCAGCAGTTACTCGGGGACAGGGAGAAATGGCTACACCTTC	TRBD1	TRBV6-5	-	TRBJ1-2
CASRRTGGGGGYTF	TGTGCCAGCAGAAGGACAGGGGGCGGTGGTGGCTACACCTTC	TRBD1	TRBV5-6	-	TRBJ1-2
CAWGHAGGRYYGYTF	TGTGCCTGGGGTCACGCAGGGGGCCGATACTATGGCTACACCTTC	TRBD1	TRBV30	-	TRBJ1-2
CAWSALRQDNEQFF	TGTGCCTGGAGTGCCTTACGACAGGACAATGAGCAGTTCTTC	-	TRBV30	-	TRBJ2-1
CAWSVLAGGIDTQYF	TGTGCCTGGAGTGTACTAGCGGGGGGGATAGATACGCAGTATTTT	TRBD2	TRBV30	-	TRBJ2-3
CAWAEGAWPETQYF	TGTGCCTGGGCCGAGGGTGCTTGGCCGGAGACCCAGTACTTC	-	TRBV30	-	TRBJ2-5
CASSSEAGSIKTQYF	TGCGCCAGCAGTTCGGAGGCAGGGTCGATAAAGACCCAGTACTTC	-	TRBV4-3	few	TRBJ2-5
CAWREGGEAFF	TGTGCCTGGAGAGAGGGAGGTGAAGCTTTCTTT	-	TRBV30	-	TRBJ1-1
CSVWSQPQHF	TGCAGCGTTTGGTCTCAGCCCCAGCATTTT	-	TRBV29-1	few	TRBJ1-5
CAISESDRVDYGYTF	TGTGCCATCAGTGAGTCCGACAGGGTGGACTATGGCTACACCTTC	TRBD1	TRBV10-3	-	TRBJ1-2
CASSPGQQETQYF	TGTGCCAGCAGCCCGGGACAGCAAGAGACCCAGTACTTC	TRBD1	TRBV11-3	-	TRBJ2-5
CASSSNTNEAFF	TGTGCCAGCAGCTCCAACACTAATGAAGCTTTCTTT	-	TRBV7-3	-	TRBJ1-1
CAWSPGMREDRYEQYF	TGTGCCTGGAGTCCCGGCATGCGGGAGGACCGCTACGAGCAGTACTTC	TRBD2	TRBV30	few	TRBJ2-7
CSVAGLAGTETQYF	TGCAGCGTTGCGGGACTAGCGGGAACGGAGACCCAGTACTTC	TRBD2	TRBV29-1	few	TRBJ2-5
CAWSDSYSNQPQHF	TGTGCCTGGTCAGACAGCTATAGCAATCAGCCCCAGCATTTT	-	TRBV30	-	TRBJ1-5
CASSHPIYNSPLHF	TGTGCCAGCAGCCACCCGATTTATAATTCACCCCTCCACTTT	-	TRBV6-5	-	TRBJ1-6
CASSPQTEETQYF	TGTGCCAGCAGCCCCCAGACCGAAGAGACCCAGTACTTC	-	TRBV14	few	TRBJ2-5
CSVRTSGLSGELFF	TGCAGCGTTAGGACTAGCGGGTTGTCCGGGGAGCTGTTTTTT	TRBD2	TRBV29-1	-	TRBJ2-2
CAWSVLRNYGYTF	TGTGCCTGGAGTGTACTCAGGAACTATGGCTACACCTTC	-	TRBV30	few	TRBJ1-2
CASSLSQGGEQYF	TGTGCCAGCAGTTTATCTCAGGGTGGCGAGCAGTACTTC	-	TRBV25-1	-	TRBJ2-7
CAWSVSGEPQHF	TGTGCCTGGAGTGTAAGCGGGGAGCCCCAGCATTTT	-	TRBV30	-	TRBJ1-5
CASGAGPLSSYEQYF	TGTGCCAGCGGGGCAGGGCCCTTGAGCTCCTACGAGCAGTACTTC	-	TRBV6-5	few	TRBJ2-7
CASSPDVERRDTQYF	TGTGCCAGCAGCCCGGATGTTGAGCGGAGAGATACGCAGTATTTT	-	TRBV9	-	TRBJ2-3
CASSEFSLTDTQYF	TGTGCCAGCAGTGAATTCAGCTTAACAGATACGCAGTATTTT	-	TRBV25-1	-	TRBJ2-3
CASSWDPGNEQFF	TGTGCCAGCAGCTGGGACCCCGGTAATGAGCAGTTCTTC	-	TRBV5-6	-	TRBJ2-1
CAWGSNQPQHF	TGTGCCTGGGGTAGCAATCAGCCCCAGCATTTT	-	TRBV30	-	TRBJ1-5
CASSPRDNQPQHF	TGTGCCAGCAGCCCCAGGGACAATCAGCCCCAGCATTTT	-	TRBV2	-	TRBJ1-5
CSDRVFTEAFF	TGCAGCGACCGGGTCTTCACTGAAGCTTTCTTT	-	TRBV29-1	-	TRBJ1-1
CAWSRQTNEQYF	TGTGCCTGGAGTAGGCAGACCAACGAGCAGTACTTC	-	TRBV30	-	TRBJ2-7
CAWSVDNYYGYTF	TGTGCCTGGAGTGTCGACAACTATTATGGCTACACCTTC	-	TRBV30	-	TRBJ1-2
CASSEGTTPVETQYF	TGTGCCAGCAGTGAGGGGACCACACCAGTAGAGACCCAGTACTTC	-	TRBV2	few	TRBJ2-5
CAWSDLNTEAFF	TGTGCCTGGAGTGATCTGAACACTGAAGCTTTCTTT	-	TRBV30	-	TRBJ1-1
CAWDKIREKLFF	TGTGCCTGGGACAAGATCAGGGAAAAACTGTTTTTT	-	TRBV30	-	TRBJ1-4
CASSYDWGSYNEQFF	TGTGCCAGCAGTTATGACTGGGGGTCCTACAATGAGCAGTTCTTC	-	TRBV6-5	-	TRBJ2-1
CASSYGQGRNYGYTF	TGTGCCAGCAGTTACGGGCAGGGTAGGAACTATGGCTACACCTTC	-	TRBV6-6	-	TRBJ1-2